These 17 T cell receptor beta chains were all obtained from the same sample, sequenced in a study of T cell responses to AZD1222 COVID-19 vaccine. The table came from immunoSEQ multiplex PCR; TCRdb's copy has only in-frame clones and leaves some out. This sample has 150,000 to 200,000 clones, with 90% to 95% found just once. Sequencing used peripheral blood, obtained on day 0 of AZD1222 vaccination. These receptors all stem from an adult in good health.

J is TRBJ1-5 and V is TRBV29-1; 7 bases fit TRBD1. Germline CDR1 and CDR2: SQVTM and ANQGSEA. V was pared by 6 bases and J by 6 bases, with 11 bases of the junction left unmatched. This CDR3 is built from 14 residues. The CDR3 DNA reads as TGCAGCGTGCACCCGAGGGGGCGCGTTCAGCCCCAGCATTTT. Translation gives CSVHPRGRVQPQHF.

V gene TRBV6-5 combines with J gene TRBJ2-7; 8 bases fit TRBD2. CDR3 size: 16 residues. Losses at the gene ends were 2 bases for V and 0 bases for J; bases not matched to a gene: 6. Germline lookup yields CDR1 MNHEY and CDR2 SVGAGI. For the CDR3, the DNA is TGTGCCAGCAGTTACAGTGTTAGCGGGACCTCCTACGAGCAGTACTTC. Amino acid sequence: CASSYSVSGTSYEQYF.

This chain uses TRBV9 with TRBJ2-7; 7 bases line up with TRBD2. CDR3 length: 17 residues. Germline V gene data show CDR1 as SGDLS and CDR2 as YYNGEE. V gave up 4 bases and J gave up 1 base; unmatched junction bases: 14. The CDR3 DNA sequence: TGTGCCAGCAGCCCGCTGAGGACGGGAGGACCGTCCTACGAGCAGTACTTC. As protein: CASSPLRTGGPSYEQYF.

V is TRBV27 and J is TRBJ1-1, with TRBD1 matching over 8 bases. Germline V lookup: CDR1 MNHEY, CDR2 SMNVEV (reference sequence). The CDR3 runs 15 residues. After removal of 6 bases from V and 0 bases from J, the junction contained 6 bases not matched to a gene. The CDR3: CASRWKDRVNTEAFF. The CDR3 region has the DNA TGTGCCAGCAGATGGAAGGACAGGGTGAACACTGAAGCTTTCTTT.

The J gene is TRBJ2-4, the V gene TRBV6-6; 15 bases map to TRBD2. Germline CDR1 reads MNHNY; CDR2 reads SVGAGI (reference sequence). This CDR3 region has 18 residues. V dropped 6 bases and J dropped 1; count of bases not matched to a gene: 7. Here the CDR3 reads CASSRGTSGRQAKNIQYF. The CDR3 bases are TGTGCCAGCAGCCGAGGGACTAGCGGGAGGCAGGCCAAAAACATTCAGTACTTC.

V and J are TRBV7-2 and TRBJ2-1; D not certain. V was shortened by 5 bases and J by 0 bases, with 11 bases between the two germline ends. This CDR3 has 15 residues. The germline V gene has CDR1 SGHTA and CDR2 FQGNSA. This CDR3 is CASSPRQGSYNEQFF. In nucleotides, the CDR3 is TGTGCCAGCAGCCCCAGGCAAGGCTCCTACAATGAGCAGTTCTTC.

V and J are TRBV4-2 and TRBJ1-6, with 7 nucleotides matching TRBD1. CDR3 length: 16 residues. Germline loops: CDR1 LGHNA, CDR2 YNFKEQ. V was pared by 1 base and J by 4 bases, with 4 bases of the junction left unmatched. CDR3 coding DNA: TGTGCCAGCAGCCAAGCCAGGGGGGGTTATAATTCACCCCTCCACTTT. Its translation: CASSQARGGYNSPLHF.

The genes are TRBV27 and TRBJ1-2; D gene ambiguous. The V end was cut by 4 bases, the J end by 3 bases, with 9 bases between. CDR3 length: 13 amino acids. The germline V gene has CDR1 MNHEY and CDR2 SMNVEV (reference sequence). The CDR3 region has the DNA TGTGCCAGCAGTTGGGCAAGGGACTATGGCTACACCTTC. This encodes CASSWARDYGYTF.

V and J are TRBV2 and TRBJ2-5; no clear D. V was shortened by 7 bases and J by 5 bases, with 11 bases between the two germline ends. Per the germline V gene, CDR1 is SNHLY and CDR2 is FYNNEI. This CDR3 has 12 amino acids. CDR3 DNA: TGTGCCAGCATCTGGATGGACGAGACCCAGTACTTC. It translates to CASIWMDETQYF.

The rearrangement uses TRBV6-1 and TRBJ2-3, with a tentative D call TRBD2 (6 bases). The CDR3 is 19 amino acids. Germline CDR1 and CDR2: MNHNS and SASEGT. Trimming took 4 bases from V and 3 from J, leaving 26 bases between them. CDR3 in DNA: TGTGCCAGCAGTGTCACCGGGGGAAGCCTAGCGATCCGGACAGATACGCAGTATTTT. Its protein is CASSVTGGSLAIRTDTQYF.

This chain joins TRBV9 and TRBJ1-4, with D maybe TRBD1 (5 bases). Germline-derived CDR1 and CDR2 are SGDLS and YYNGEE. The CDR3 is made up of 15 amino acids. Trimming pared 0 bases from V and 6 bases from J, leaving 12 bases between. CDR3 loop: CASSVGGRADEKLFF. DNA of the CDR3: TGTGCCAGCAGCGTAGGGGGCCGGGCAGATGAAAAACTGTTTTTT.

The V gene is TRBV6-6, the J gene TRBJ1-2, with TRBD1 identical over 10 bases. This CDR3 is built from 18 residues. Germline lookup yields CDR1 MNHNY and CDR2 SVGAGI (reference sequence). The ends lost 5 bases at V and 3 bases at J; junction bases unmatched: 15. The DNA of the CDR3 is TGTGCCAGCAGTCGGGGGCTTACCGGGACAGGGGTCGACTATGGCTACACCTTC. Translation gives CASSRGLTGTGVDYGYTF.

The DNA for the CDR3 is TGTGCCAGCAGCCCCACGACTAGCGGGAGGTTCTCAGATACGCAGTATTTT. This sequence encodes CASSPTTSGRFSDTQYF. The chain carries TRBV7-2 and TRBJ2-3; the match to TRBD2 covers 13 bases. The CDR3 has 17 residues. Trimming took 5 bases from V and 4 from J; bases not matched to a gene: 9. Germline V lookup: CDR1 SGHTA, CDR2 FQGNSA.

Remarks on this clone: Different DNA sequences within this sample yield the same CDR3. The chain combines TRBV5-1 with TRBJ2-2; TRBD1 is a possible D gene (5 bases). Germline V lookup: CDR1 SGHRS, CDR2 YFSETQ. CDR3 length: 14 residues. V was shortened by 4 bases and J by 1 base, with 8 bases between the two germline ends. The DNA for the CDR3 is TGCGCCAGCAGCCCAGGGCGGAACACCGGGGAGCTGTTTTTT. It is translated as CASSPGRNTGELFF. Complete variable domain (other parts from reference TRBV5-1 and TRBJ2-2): KAGVTQTPRYLIKTRGQQVTLSCSPISGHRSVSWYQQTPGQGLQFLFEYFSETQRNKGNFPGRFSGRQFSNSRSEMNVSTLELGDSALYLCASSPGRNTGELFFGEGSRLTVL.

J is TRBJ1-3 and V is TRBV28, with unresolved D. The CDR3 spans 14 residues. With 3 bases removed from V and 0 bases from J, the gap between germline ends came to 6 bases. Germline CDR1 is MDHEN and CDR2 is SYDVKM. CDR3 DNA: TGTGCCAGCAGTTTGGGGAACTCTGGAAACACCATATATTTT. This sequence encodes CASSLGNSGNTIYF.

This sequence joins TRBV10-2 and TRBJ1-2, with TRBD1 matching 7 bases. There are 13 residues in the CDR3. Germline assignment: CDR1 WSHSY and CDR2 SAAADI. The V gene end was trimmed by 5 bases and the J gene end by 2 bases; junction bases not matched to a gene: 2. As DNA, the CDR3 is TGCGCCAGCAGTAGGGGACAGAACTATGGCTACACCTTC. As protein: CASSRGQNYGYTF.

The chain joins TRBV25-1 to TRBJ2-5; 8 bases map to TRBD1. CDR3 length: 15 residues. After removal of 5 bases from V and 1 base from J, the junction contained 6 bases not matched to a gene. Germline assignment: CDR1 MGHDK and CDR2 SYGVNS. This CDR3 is CASSNPGQVQETQYF. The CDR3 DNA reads TGTGCCAGCAGTAATCCGGGACAGGTCCAAGAGACCCAGTACTTC.